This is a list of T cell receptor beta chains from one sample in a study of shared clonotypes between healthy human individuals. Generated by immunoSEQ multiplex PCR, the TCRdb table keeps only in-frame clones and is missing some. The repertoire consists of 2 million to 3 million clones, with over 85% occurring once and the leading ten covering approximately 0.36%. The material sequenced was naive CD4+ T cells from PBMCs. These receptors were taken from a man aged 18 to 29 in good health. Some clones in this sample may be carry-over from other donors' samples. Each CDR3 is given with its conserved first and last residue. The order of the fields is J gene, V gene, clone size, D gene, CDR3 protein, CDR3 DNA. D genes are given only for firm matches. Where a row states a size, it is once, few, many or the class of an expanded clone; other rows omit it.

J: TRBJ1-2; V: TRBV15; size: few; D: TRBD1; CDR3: CATSPGQNYGYTF; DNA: TGTGCCACCAGCCCGGGACAGAACTATGGCTACACCTTC
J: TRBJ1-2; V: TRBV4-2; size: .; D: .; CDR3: CASSPLGGQKPKGYTF; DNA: TGTGCCAGCAGCCCCCTGGGGGGGCAGAAGCCAAAGGGCTACACCTTC
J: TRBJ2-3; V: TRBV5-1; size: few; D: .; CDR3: CASSSGTSTDTQYF; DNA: TGCGCCAGCAGCTCCGGGACTAGCACAGATACGCAGTATTTT
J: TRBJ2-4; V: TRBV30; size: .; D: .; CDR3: CAWGDGGDIQYF; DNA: TGCGCCTGGGGTGACGGAGGGGACATTCAGTACTTC
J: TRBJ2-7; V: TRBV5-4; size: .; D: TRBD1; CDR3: CASSDTGVSYEQYF; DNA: TGTGCCAGCAGCGACACAGGGGTCTCCTACGAGCAGTACTTC
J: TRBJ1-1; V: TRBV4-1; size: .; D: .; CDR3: CASSQDPGGDTEAFF; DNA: TGCGCCAGCAGCCAAGATCCGGGGGGAGACACTGAAGCTTTCTTT
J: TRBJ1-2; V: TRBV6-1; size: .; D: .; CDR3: CATTQSSYGYTF; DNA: TGTGCCACCACACAGTCGAGCTATGGCTACACCTTC
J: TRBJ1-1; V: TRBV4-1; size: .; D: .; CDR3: CASSQESGRGTEAFF; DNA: TGCGCCAGCAGCCAAGAAAGCGGCAGAGGGACTGAAGCTTTCTTT
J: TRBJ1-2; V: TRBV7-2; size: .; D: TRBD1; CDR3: CASSLGRGNGYTF; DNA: TGTGCCAGCAGCCTCGGCAGGGGGAATGGCTACACCTTC
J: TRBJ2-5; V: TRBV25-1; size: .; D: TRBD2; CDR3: CASSDDLAGGPRVQTQYF; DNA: TGTGCCAGCAGTGACGACCTAGCGGGAGGGCCAAGGGTACAGACCCAGTACTTC